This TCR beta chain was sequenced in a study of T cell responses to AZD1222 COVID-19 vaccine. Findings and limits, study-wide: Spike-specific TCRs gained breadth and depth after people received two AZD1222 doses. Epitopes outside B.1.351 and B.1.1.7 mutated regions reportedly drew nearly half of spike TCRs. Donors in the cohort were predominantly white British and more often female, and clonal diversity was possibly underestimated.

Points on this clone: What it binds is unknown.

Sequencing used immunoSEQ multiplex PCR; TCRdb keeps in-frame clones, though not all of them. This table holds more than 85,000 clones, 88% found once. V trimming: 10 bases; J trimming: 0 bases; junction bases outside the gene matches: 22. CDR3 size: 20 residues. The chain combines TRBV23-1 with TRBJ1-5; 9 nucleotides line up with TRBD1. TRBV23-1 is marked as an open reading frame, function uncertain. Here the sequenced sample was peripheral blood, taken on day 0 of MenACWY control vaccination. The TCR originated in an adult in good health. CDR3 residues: CAIPGTGGIYRTYSNQPQHF. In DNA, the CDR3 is TGCGCCATCCCCGGAACAGGGGGCATATATAGAACCTATAGCAATCAGCCCCAGCATTTT.